Listed below are T cell receptor beta chains from one sample, sequenced in a study of T cell responses to AZD1222 COVID-19 vaccine. Sequencing used immunoSEQ multiplex PCR; TCRdb keeps in-frame clones, though not all of them. Found here are 95,000 to 150,000 clones, 85% to 90% of them singletons; the top ten hold 28%. Sample: peripheral blood, taken on day 0 of AZD1222 vaccination. These receptors all stem from an adult in good health. CDR3s include the opening cysteine and the closing phenylalanine or tryptophan. Each record gives: J gene, V gene, clone size, D gene, CDR3 DNA, CDR3 protein. A D gene is named only where the DNA matches it firmly. Not every row has a clone size; where given, it reads once, few, many or a size class.

J gene: TRBJ1-1; V gene: TRBV7-6; clone size: NA; D gene: TRBD1; CDR3 DNA: TGTGCCAGCAGCTTAGGACAGGGAGACACTGAAGCTTTCTTT; CDR3 protein: CASSLGQGDTEAFF
J gene: TRBJ2-7; V gene: TRBV18; clone size: NA; D gene: TRBD2; CDR3 DNA: TGTGCCAGCTCACCGAGGACTAGCGGGGGTACCTACGAGCAGTACTTC; CDR3 protein: CASSPRTSGGTYEQYF
J gene: TRBJ1-6; V gene: TRBV5-1; clone size: NA; D gene: TRBD1; CDR3 DNA: TGCGCCAGCAGCTTGACCCCAACCGGGACAGACGATTCCTCACCCCTCCACTTT; CDR3 protein: CASSLTPTGTDDSSPLHF
J gene: TRBJ2-3; V gene: TRBV18; clone size: NA; D gene: TRBD2; CDR3 DNA: TGTGCCAGCTCACCAGCGGGGGTGAGCACAGATACGCAGTATTTT; CDR3 protein: CASSPAGVSTDTQYF
J gene: TRBJ1-2; V gene: TRBV7-8; clone size: NA; D gene: TRBD1; CDR3 DNA: TGTGCCAGCAGCTCCCAGGACAGGGTGAGAGGCTACACCTTC; CDR3 protein: CASSSQDRVRGYTF
J gene: TRBJ1-5; V gene: TRBV6-1; clone size: NA; D gene: NA; CDR3 DNA: TGTGCCAGCAGTGACCATATACAGGGTCCTCAGCCCCAGCATTTT; CDR3 protein: CASSDHIQGPQPQHF
J gene: TRBJ2-1; V gene: TRBV5-1; clone size: few; D gene: NA; CDR3 DNA: TGCGCCAGCAGCTTGGGTACTAGTAGTGAGCAGTTCTTC; CDR3 protein: CASSLGTSSEQFF
J gene: TRBJ1-5; V gene: TRBV6-4; clone size: NA; D gene: NA; CDR3 DNA: TGTGCCAGCTACCAAACGGGGGGCCGCAATCAGCCCCAGCATTTT; CDR3 protein: CASYQTGGRNQPQHF
J gene: TRBJ1-5; V gene: TRBV12-5; clone size: NA; D gene: NA; CDR3 DNA: TGTGCTAGTGCCCAGGGGCGATATAGCAATCAGCCCCAGCATTTT; CDR3 protein: CASAQGRYSNQPQHF
J gene: TRBJ2-1; V gene: TRBV5-1; clone size: NA; D gene: NA; CDR3 DNA: TGCGCCAGCAGCACCCAACAGGGTTCTGAGCAGTTCTTC; CDR3 protein: CASSTQQGSEQFF
J gene: TRBJ1-2; V gene: TRBV6-4; clone size: NA; D gene: TRBD1; CDR3 DNA: TGTGCCAGCAGTGACTCTGGACAGGGAGGAATTTCAGGGGGCTACACCTTC; CDR3 protein: CASSDSGQGGISGGYTF
J gene: TRBJ2-3; V gene: TRBV7-6; clone size: NA; D gene: TRBD2; CDR3 DNA: TGTGCCAGCAGCTTAGGGGCGGGGGGCACCCCAGAAACGCAGTATTTT; CDR3 protein: CASSLGAGGTPETQYF
J gene: TRBJ2-3; V gene: TRBV7-7; clone size: NA; D gene: NA; CDR3 DNA: TGTGCCAGCAGCTCTACTAGTTCCACAAATACGCAGTATTTT; CDR3 protein: CASSSTSSTNTQYF